Presented here are 14 T cell receptor beta chains from one specimen sequenced in a study of PD-L1 blockade in urothelial cancer. TCRdb keeps only in-frame clones here, not all; method: immunoSEQ multiplex PCR. The sample includes around 70,000 clones, 90% of them seen just once. Noted time point: pretreatment peripheral blood. The sequencing here drew on PBMCs, taken around atezolizumab (anti-PD-L1) treatment. These receptors all stem from a man between 65 and 80 years old with urothelial cancer.

V is TRBV7-2 and J is TRBJ2-5; TRBD2 matches at 11 bases. Trimming took 3 bases from V and 4 from J; bases not matched to a gene: 7. There are 16 residues in the CDR3. From germline, CDR1 is SGHTA and CDR2 FQGNSA. CDR3 sequence: CASSFGLAGLGETQYF. The CDR3 DNA is TGTGCCAGCAGCTTCGGACTAGCGGGTCTGGGAGAGACCCAGTACTTC.

This chain links TRBV29-1 with TRBJ1-5, with 7 bases that match TRBD1. V lost 6 bases and J lost 0; bases outside the gene matches: 14. Germline V gives CDR1 SQVTM, CDR2 ANQGSEA. The CDR3 length is 17 residues. The CDR3 coding sequence is TGCAGCGTCTTCCGGGACAGACCGAACAATAGCAATCAGCCCCAGCATTTT. This sequence encodes CSVFRDRPNNSNQPQHF. Complete variable domain (other parts from reference TRBV29-1 and TRBJ1-5): SAVISQKPSRDICQRGTSLTIQCQVDSQVTMMFWYRQQPGQSLTLIATANQGSEATYESGFVIDKFPISRPNLTFSTLTVSNMSPEDSSIYLCSVFRDRPNNSNQPQHFGDGTRLSIL.

This chain uses TRBV2 with TRBJ2-7; 7 positions match TRBD1. Looked up from germline, CDR1 is SNHLY and CDR2 is FYNNEI. The CDR3 runs to 12 residues. The V segment lost 4 bases and the J segment 5 bases; nucleotides outside the gene matches: 2. Here the CDR3 reads CASSGQGHEQYF. The DNA of the CDR3 is TGTGCCAGCAGTGGACAGGGCCACGAGCAGTACTTC.

The chain employs TRBV11-2 and TRBJ2-1; D may be TRBD1 (6 bases). This CDR3 contains 15 residues. Trimming removed 4 bases at V and 6 bases at J, with 16 bases between. CDR1 SGHAT and CDR2 FQNNGV come from the germline V gene. In DNA, the CDR3 is TGTGCCAGCAGCTCCAGGGGACGTGGGATCAATGAGCAGTTCTTC. This translates into CASSSRGRGINEQFF.

The rearrangement uses TRBV14 and TRBJ1-2; D not resolved. The CDR3 has 15 amino acids. Germline V gene data show CDR1 as SGHDN and CDR2 as FVKESK. The V gene lost 4 bases and the J gene lost 4 bases, with 16 bases spanning the gap. The CDR3: CASSPHGGLGYGYTF. As DNA, the CDR3 is TGTGCCAGCAGCCCGCACGGAGGGTTGGGCTATGGCTACACCTTC.

This chain links TRBV15 with TRBJ1-5, with 10 bases aligning to TRBD1. The CDR3 totals 15 residues. The germline gives CDR1 LNHNV, CDR2 YYDKDF (reference sequence). With 2 bases clipped from V and 5 bases from J, the junction kept 3 bases outside the gene matches. CDR3: CATSRTGTGDQPQHF. CDR3 coding DNA: TGTGCCACCAGCAGAACCGGGACAGGGGATCAGCCCCAGCATTTT.

The chain couples TRBV15 to TRBJ1-5; perhaps TRBD1 as D (5 bases). Trimming pared 1 base from V and 6 bases from J, leaving 10 bases between. Germline loops: CDR1 LNHNV, CDR2 YYDKDF (reference sequence). The CDR3 contains 14 residues. This CDR3 reads CATSRGGEGQPQHF. In DNA, the CDR3 is TGTGCCACCAGCAGAGGGGGGGAAGGTCAGCCCCAGCATTTT.

This chain uses TRBV7-8 with TRBJ1-2; tentatively, D is TRBD1 (6 bases). The CDR3 has 13 amino acids. Germline assignment: CDR1 SGHVS and CDR2 FQNEAQ. V gave up 5 bases and J gave up 2 bases, with 9 bases separating them. Here the CDR3 reads CASSPTGNYGYTF. CDR3 DNA sequence: TGTGCCAGCAGCCCCACAGGGAACTATGGCTACACCTTC.

The chain has TRBV10-3 and TRBJ2-4, with 10 bases matching TRBD1. Germline values: CDR1 ENHRY, CDR2 SYGVKD. After removal of 4 bases from V and 7 bases from J, the junction contained 4 bases not matched to a gene. The CDR3 spans 14 residues. CDR3 in amino acids: CAISGDRGDNIQYF. The DNA of the CDR3 is TGTGCCATCAGTGGGGACAGGGGAGATAACATTCAGTACTTC.

The genes are TRBV18 and TRBJ1-5, with 10 bases fitting TRBD1. The germline CDR1 and CDR2 sequences are KGHSH and LQKENI. CDR3 length: 14 residues. V was clipped by 3 bases and J by 5 bases; unmatched bases: 1. CDR3 loop: CASSPGTGDQPQHF. CDR3 in DNA: TGTGCCAGCTCACCCGGGACAGGGGATCAGCCCCAGCATTTT.

In its sample, this clone was seen once. The chain has TRBV10-3 and TRBJ1-1, with a possible D match to TRBD1 (6 bases). The CDR3 contains 13 residues. The germline CDR1 and CDR2 sequences are ENHRY and SYGVKD. Deletions cut 3 bases from V and 6 bases from J, with 11 bases between. CDR3 sequence: CAISDRGNAEAFF. CDR3 DNA sequence: TGTGCCATCAGTGACAGGGGAAACGCTGAAGCTTTCTTT.

The chain carries TRBV11-2 and TRBJ2-1; TRBD2 matches 15 bases. Trimming cost V 8 bases and J 2 bases; bases outside gene matches: 13. The CDR3 has 19 amino acids. CDR1 and CDR2 from the germline V gene are SGHAT and FQNNGV. The CDR3 loop is CASQRWTSGRAAAYNEQFF. In nucleotides, the CDR3 is TGTGCCAGCCAGAGATGGACTAGCGGGAGGGCCGCCGCCTACAATGAGCAGTTCTTC.

The chain recombines TRBV11-2 with TRBJ2-7; 11 nucleotides line up with TRBD2. There are 16 residues in the CDR3. J was trimmed by 2 bases and V by 4 bases; bases with no gene match: 7. CDR1 and CDR2 (germline): SGHAT, FQNNGV. The CDR3 protein is CASSYRRLAGTYEQYF. CDR3 DNA sequence: TGTGCCAGCAGCTACCGGAGACTAGCGGGAACCTACGAGCAGTACTTC.

The chain uses TRBV7-2 and TRBJ2-7, with a weak D call TRBD1 (5 bases). Germline CDR1 is SGHTA and CDR2 is FQGNSA. The CDR3 is 13 residues long. V was pared by 0 bases and J by 6 bases, with 9 bases between. The CDR3 DNA reads TGTGCCAGCAGCTTAGCGCAAAGGGGCGAGCAGTACTTC. Its translation is CASSLAQRGEQYF.